The rows below give T cell receptor beta chains drawn from one sample of a study of T cell responses to AZD1222 COVID-19 vaccine. Here immunoSEQ multiplex PCR was the method, and the copy in TCRdb shows in-frame clones only, minus some. Of around 200,000 clones listed, roughly 92% are singletons. The sample was peripheral blood, taken 28 days after the second AZD1222 dose. The receptor set was obtained from an adult who received the AZD1222 COVID-19 vaccine. CDR3s include the opening cysteine and the closing phenylalanine or tryptophan. D genes are given only for firm matches. Clone size is given for some rows only: seen once, a few or many times, or a class if the clone is expanded.

cdr3_nt	cdr3_aa	clone_size	v_call	d_call	j_call
TGTGCCAGCAGCTGGACTAGCTTCTACGAGCAGTACTTC	CASSWTSFYEQYF	-	TRBV12-3/TRBV12-4	TRBD2	TRBJ2-7
TGTGCCAGCCTAAGAGGGGCTGAACCTACCTCCTACGATGAGCAGTTCTTC	CASLRGAEPTSYDEQFF	-	TRBV9	-	TRBJ2-1
TGTGCCAGCAGTTTTAGTGGACAGGGCCATTACACTGAAGCTTTCTTT	CASSFSGQGHYTEAFF	-	TRBV27	TRBD1	TRBJ1-1
TGTGCCAGCAGGTTTTCAGGGGATGGGGATACGCAGTATTTT	CASRFSGDGDTQYF	-	TRBV13	-	TRBJ2-3
TGTGCCAGCAGCCAGGGCGGGGTGCTAACCTACAATGAGCAGTTCTTC	CASSQGGVLTYNEQFF	-	TRBV3-1/TRBV3-2	-	TRBJ2-1
TGTGCCAGCTCACCGGCAACTAATGAAAAACTGTTTTTT	CASSPATNEKLFF	once	TRBV18	-	TRBJ1-4
TGTGCCAGCAGGGACCGACAGGACCAGCCCCAGCATTTT	CASRDRQDQPQHF	-	TRBV2	-	TRBJ1-5
TGTGCCAGCACCTCGGGTCGTAGCACAGATACGCAGTATTTT	CASTSGRSTDTQYF	-	TRBV9	-	TRBJ2-3
TGTGCCAGCAGCTCGCAGCGGGGGGAGGGTGAGCAGTTCTTC	CASSSQRGEGEQFF	-	TRBV7-3	TRBD2	TRBJ2-1
TGCGCCAGCAGCTTCCGGGGCTCTGGGGCCAACGTCCTGACTTTC	CASSFRGSGANVLTF	-	TRBV5-1	-	TRBJ2-6
TGTGCCAGCAGCTTTAGGGGGGAGACCCAGTACTTC	CASSFRGETQYF	-	TRBV11-2	-	TRBJ2-5
TGTGCCAGCAGTTTATCAGGGGGGCGCACAGATACGCAGTATTTT	CASSLSGGRTDTQYF	-	TRBV27	-	TRBJ2-3
TGCGCCAGCAGCTTGCCAGATCCGAACACTGAAGCTTTCTTT	CASSLPDPNTEAFF	-	TRBV5-1	-	TRBJ1-1
TGTGCCAGCAGTCCCAGGAACATTTTGGCAAGGGGCTCCTATAATTCACCCCTCCACTTT	CASSPRNILARGSYNSPLHF	-	TRBV27	-	TRBJ1-6
TGCGCCAGCAGCCAAGTAGGCGGGGGGGCCAACTGGGAGCTGTTTTTT	CASSQVGGGANWELFF	-	TRBV4-1	TRBD2	TRBJ2-2
TGTGCCAGCATCACGCTCCGAGCTAACTATGGCTACACCTTC	CASITLRANYGYTF	-	TRBV2	-	TRBJ1-2
TGTGCCAGCAGCCCGAACTTGGGACGGAACACTGAAGCTTTCTTT	CASSPNLGRNTEAFF	-	TRBV7-3	-	TRBJ1-1
TGTGCCAGCAGCCAAGTCAGGGGGGCGACCCAGTACTTC	CASSQVRGATQYF	-	TRBV3-1/TRBV3-2	-	TRBJ2-5
TGTGCCAGCAGCCAAGAAGCCCTGAGGAACCTCCACTTT	CASSQEALRNLHF	-	TRBV3-1/TRBV3-2	-	TRBJ1-6
TGCGCCAGCAGCTTTGTTTGGGAGAGCTCCTACAATGAGCAGTTCTTC	CASSFVWESSYNEQFF	-	TRBV5-1	-	TRBJ2-1
TGCAGCGTTGGCGGGTTATATGGGCAGTTCTTC	CSVGGLYGQFF	-	TRBV29-1	-	TRBJ2-1
TGTGCCAGCAAGGGGGACGAAGAGACCCAGTACTTC	CASKGDEETQYF	-	TRBV2	-	TRBJ2-5
TGCGCCAGCAGCTTGGCTGGGGTAGGAAACACTGAAGCTTTCTTT	CASSLAGVGNTEAFF	-	TRBV5-1	-	TRBJ1-1
TGTGCCAGCAGCCCTACGGGGATTAGTAATTCACCCCTCCACTTT	CASSPTGISNSPLHF	-	TRBV11-2	-	TRBJ1-6
TGTGCCAGCAGCCAAGGGGACCAACTTTTCACAGATACGCAGTATTTT	CASSQGDQLFTDTQYF	-	TRBV7-9	-	TRBJ2-3
TGTGCCAGCAGTTCTGGCAGTTCCTACGAGCAGTACTTC	CASSSGSSYEQYF	-	TRBV28	-	TRBJ2-7
TGTGCCATCGGGAAGCAGGGAGGATTTGGAAACACCATATATTTT	CAIGKQGGFGNTIYF	-	TRBV10-3	-	TRBJ1-3
TGTGCCAGCAGCTCGTACAGGGGGGCCCTTCCCGGCGAGCAGTACTTC	CASSSYRGALPGEQYF	-	TRBV7-6	TRBD1	TRBJ2-7
TGTGCCAGCAGTGAAGGGCAGGGACCGGGTTTCGAGCAGTACTTC	CASSEGQGPGFEQYF	-	TRBV6-1	-	TRBJ2-7
TGTGCCAGCTATCAGGGATTTTACTATGGCTACACCTTC	CASYQGFYYGYTF	-	TRBV28	-	TRBJ1-2
TGTGCCAGTAGTAGCGGGTTAACCTACGAGCAGTACTTC	CASSSGLTYEQYF	-	TRBV19	-	TRBJ2-7
TGTGCCAGCAGCTTCGGCGGGTACGATGAGCAGTTCTTC	CASSFGGYDEQFF	-	TRBV7-2	-	TRBJ2-1
TGTGCCAGCTCACCAATCGCGACATCGGGCCGACAGCCCCAGCATTTT	CASSPIATSGRQPQHF	-	TRBV18	-	TRBJ1-5
TGTGCCAGCAGTTTGGGAGGAGCGGGCCGCACAGATACGCAGTATTTT	CASSLGGAGRTDTQYF	-	TRBV28	-	TRBJ2-3
TGCGCCAGCAGCTTGGTAGCCGCTATTGAAGCTTTCTTT	CASSLVAAIEAFF	-	TRBV5-1	-	TRBJ1-1
TGTGCCAGCGGGGAAGATGAGCAGTTCTTC	CASGEDEQFF	-	TRBV11-3	-	TRBJ2-1
TGTGCCAGCAGACTCAAGCGATGGACAACTGGAAACACCATATATTTT	CASRLKRWTTGNTIYF	-	TRBV6-6	-	TRBJ1-3
TGTGCCAGCAGCAGACCCGGGGAGGAAGGGTTCTTC	CASSRPGEEGFF	-	TRBV2	-	TRBJ2-1
TGTGCCAGCAGTTTTCTGAGGGTGAACACTGAAGCTTTCTTT	CASSFLRVNTEAFF	once	TRBV28	-	TRBJ1-1
TGTGCCAGCAGCCTCCCTCCCGCGGAGTCAATCGGCACCGGGGAGCTGTTTTTT	CASSLPPAESIGTGELFF	-	TRBV3-1/TRBV3-2	-	TRBJ2-2
TGTGCCATCAGTCGAGGCACCGGCAATTCACCCCTCCACTTT	CAISRGTGNSPLHF	-	TRBV10-3	-	TRBJ1-6
TGTGCCAGCAGCTTAAGAGGAGCTACCCAAGAGACCCAGTACTTC	CASSLRGATQETQYF	once	TRBV7-3	-	TRBJ2-5
TGTGCCAGCAGCTGGTTACCGGGACAGGGAGGCTCTGGGGCCAACGTCCTGACTTTC	CASSWLPGQGGSGANVLTF	-	TRBV5-6	TRBD1	TRBJ2-6
TGTGCCAGTAGTGTTGTCGACAGGGTCGATGGCTACACCTTC	CASSVVDRVDGYTF	once	TRBV19	TRBD1	TRBJ1-2
TGTGCCAGCAGCTTGTTCCCCCTTTCGGGCCGGGATCAGCCCCAGCATTTT	CASSLFPLSGRDQPQHF	-	TRBV5-5	-	TRBJ1-5
TGTGCCAGCAGCCAGTACAGGGGAAGGAGCGGCTACACCTTC	CASSQYRGRSGYTF	-	TRBV3-1/TRBV3-2	TRBD1	TRBJ1-2
TGTGCCAGCAGTGCCGACAGGGATGAAGCTTTCTTT	CASSADRDEAFF	-	TRBV6-6	TRBD1	TRBJ1-1
TGTGCCAGCCGGGACAGGGGATACACCGGGGAGCTGTTTTTT	CASRDRGYTGELFF	-	TRBV6-5	TRBD1	TRBJ2-2
TGTGCCAGGACGGACGGGGTCACTGAAGCTTTCTTT	CARTDGVTEAFF	-	TRBV27	-	TRBJ1-1
TGTGCCAGCAGCTCCGGGACTGTTACAGATACGCAGTATTTT	CASSSGTVTDTQYF	once	TRBV6-5	-	TRBJ2-3
TGTGCCAGCAGTGAGCAGGCCGGGGGGTATGGCTACACCTTC	CASSEQAGGYGYTF	-	TRBV2	-	TRBJ1-2
TGTGCCAGCTCACCAGGGCAGGGGGACGGCTACACCTTC	CASSPGQGDGYTF	-	TRBV18	TRBD1	TRBJ1-2
TGTGCCACCACCTCGAGGGGCAGCCTTTGGGTCACTGAAGCTTTCTTT	CATTSRGSLWVTEAFF	-	TRBV28	-	TRBJ1-1
TGTGCCAGCAGCTTTGCCTACGAGCAGTACTTC	CASSFAYEQYF	-	TRBV7-9	-	TRBJ2-7
TGCGCCAGCAGCCCCTCAGGAGACAGCCACTATGGCTACACCTTC	CASSPSGDSHYGYTF	-	TRBV4-3	-	TRBJ1-2
TGTGCCAGCAGCTCTTTCGGGGGCTCCTACAATGAGCAGTTCTTC	CASSSFGGSYNEQFF	-	TRBV11-2	-	TRBJ2-1
TGTGCCAGCTCACGCCGGACAGGTGGTGAAGCTTTCTTT	CASSRRTGGEAFF	once	TRBV18	TRBD1	TRBJ1-1
TGTGCCAGCAGCTTATTAGGGCTAACCAACAATGAGCAGTTCTTC	CASSLLGLTNNEQFF	-	TRBV11-2	-	TRBJ2-1
TGTGCCAGTAGTATGGGGGGAACTCACACTGAAGCTTTCTTT	CASSMGGTHTEAFF	-	TRBV19	-	TRBJ1-1
TGTGCCAGTAGTATGGGGACAGGGAGGGAGACCCAGTACTTC	CASSMGTGRETQYF	once	TRBV19	TRBD1	TRBJ2-5